The 29 T cell receptor beta chains presented below share a single source sample, sequenced in a study of shared clonotypes between healthy human individuals (dated by TCRdb to the early 2020s). The library was generated by the immunoSEQ multiplex PCR assay. TCRdb re-hosts the immuneACCESS table, in-frame sequences only. Its copies lack some clones; in the studies checked, an unresolved V gene accounts for under half of them, and the cause for the rest is not known. The sample profile shows 1.6 million or so clones; approximately 97% of them were found once. The top ten clones comprise over 1% of the sample. Material: naive CD4+ T cells sorted from blood. In the paper's terms, the cell subset or site label means: CD45RA+ positively selected. These receptor sequences come from a man in his thirties or forties in good health.

This chain uses TRBV19 with TRBJ2-2, with 11 bases fitting TRBD2. CDR1 is LNHDA and CDR2 is SQIVND in the germline V gene (reference sequence). The V gene end was trimmed by 3 bases and the J gene end by 0 bases; junction bases not matched to a gene: 6. The CDR3 loop spans 18 amino acids. The CDR3: CASSMGTSGFANTGELFF. Here the CDR3 DNA reads TGTGCCAGTAGTATGGGGACTAGCGGTTTCGCGAACACCGGGGAGCTGTTTTTT.

The genes are TRBV9 and TRBJ2-7; no reliable D call. Germline values: CDR1 SGDLS, CDR2 YYNGEE. The CDR3 extends over 17 amino acids. Trimming shortened V by 0 bases and J by 3 bases, and 19 bases separated the two germline ends. This chain's CDR3 is CASSVGVSPRGYYEQYF. In DNA form, the CDR3 reads TGTGCCAGCAGCGTAGGAGTGAGCCCTAGAGGTTACTACGAGCAGTACTTC.

As concerns this clone: The same CDR3 arises from other DNA sequences in this sample as well. This rearrangement joins TRBV7-6 to TRBJ1-4; D uncertain. V was trimmed by 1 base and J by 0 bases, leaving 9 bases between them. There are 16 residues in the CDR3. Germline CDR1 and CDR2: SGHVS and FNYEAQ. CDR3 amino acids: CASSLGTAATNEKLFF. CDR3 DNA sequence: TGTGCCAGCAGCTTAGGGACGGCTGCAACTAATGAAAAACTGTTTTTT. The full variable domain, completed using reference TRBV7-6 and TRBJ1-4, is GAGVSQSPRYKVTKRGQDVALRCDPISGHVSLYWYRQALGQGPEFLTYFNYEAQQDKSGLPNDRFSAERPEGSISTLTIQRTEQRDSAMYRCASSLGTAATNEKLFFGSGTQLSVL.

The gene calls are TRBV10-3 and TRBJ2-7, with a weak D call TRBD1 (6 bases). Germline loops: CDR1 ENHRY, CDR2 SYGVKD. The CDR3 consists of 15 residues. V was trimmed by 1 base and J by 6 bases, leaving 16 bases between them. For the CDR3, the DNA is TGTGCCATCAGTGAGTTGACAGGTTCCTACGGCGAGCAGTACTTC. This encodes CAISELTGSYGEQYF.

This clone was recorded only once. The chain links TRBV7-9 to TRBJ2-4; D assignment may be TRBD1 or TRBD2 (5 bases each). In germline, CDR1 is SEHNR, CDR2 FQNEAQ (reference sequence). V lost 5 bases, J lost 1 base, and 9 bases lay in between. This CDR3 has 14 residues. The chain's CDR3 is CASSPGSAKNIQYF. For the CDR3, the DNA is TGTGCCAGCAGCCCAGGGAGCGCCAAAAACATTCAGTACTTC.

The V and J genes are TRBV7-3 and TRBJ1-1, with D uncertain. The V gene lost 1 base and the J gene lost 3 bases, with 9 bases spanning the gap. CDR3 length: 14 residues. The germline V gene has CDR1 SGHTA and CDR2 FQGTGA. CDR3 sequence (DNA): TGTGCCAGCAGCTTAATACCAGGAGACACTGAAGCTTTCTTT. This encodes CASSLIPGDTEAFF.

As DNA, the CDR3 is TGTGCCATCAGTGAAGCAGGGCTTTCCACTGAAGCTTTCTTT. As protein: CAISEAGLSTEAFF. The rearrangement joins TRBV10-3 to TRBJ1-1, with a possible D match to TRBD1 (5 bases). The V gene's germline CDR1 is ENHRY and CDR2 SYGVKD. The CDR3 runs to 14 residues. Trimming left V 3 bases short and J 4 bases short, with 12 bases between.

With respect to this clone: A junction boundary mismatches the germline segment, possibly from a read error. The chain uses TRBV7-9 and TRBJ1-1, with a weak D call TRBD1 (6 bases). The V gene's germline CDR1 is SEHNR and CDR2 FQNEAQ (reference sequence). This CDR3 has 15 amino acids. Here the CDR3 reads CASSPQGQGNPEAFF. The CDR3, as DNA: TGTGCCAGCAGCCCACAAGGGCAGGGGAACCCTGAAGCTTTCTTT.

This chain uses TRBV28 with TRBJ2-7; maybe TRBD1 (6 bases). Germline V CDR1 and CDR2: MDHEN, SYDVKM. CDR3 length equals 14 residues. The germline V and J ends were trimmed by 3 bases and 4 bases, with 13 bases remaining between them. The chain's CDR3 is CASSLRNRVYEQYF. The CDR3 DNA sequence: TGTGCCAGCAGTTTGCGAAACAGGGTGTACGAGCAGTACTTC.

This chain joins TRBV7-3 and TRBJ1-5; D is undetermined. The V end lost 3 bases, the J end lost 3 bases, and 9 bases lay between the germline ends. From germline, CDR1 is SGHTA and CDR2 FQGTGA. The CDR3 covers 14 residues. The CDR3 sequence is CASSLGRVNQPQHF. Here the CDR3 DNA reads TGTGCCAGCAGCTTGGGCAGAGTCAATCAGCCCCAGCATTTT.

CDR3 residues: CASSLNRERTGELFF. CDR3 coding DNA: TGTGCCAGCAGTTTAAACAGGGAGAGGACCGGGGAGCTGTTTTTT. V is TRBV28 and J is TRBJ2-2; the D gene is possibly TRBD1 (6 bases). Germline V gives CDR1 MDHEN, CDR2 SYDVKM. The CDR3 length is 15 residues. Trimming removed 2 bases from V and 5 bases from J, with 12 bases in between. Using reference TRBV28 and TRBJ2-2 for the parts outside the CDR3, the full variable domain is DVKVTQSSRYLVKRTGEKVFLECVQDMDHENMFWYRQDPGLGLRLIYFSYDVKMKEKGDIPEGYSVSREKKERFSLILESASTNQTSMYLCASSLNRERTGELFFGEGSRLTVL.

The gene calls are TRBV19 and TRBJ2-4; 8 bases match TRBD1. Per the germline V gene, CDR1 is LNHDA and CDR2 is SQIVND (reference sequence). The CDR3 contains 13 residues. The trim removed 4 bases at V and 9 bases at J, leaving 5 bases unmatched. This chain's CDR3 is CASSRTGLAIQYF. CDR3 sequence (DNA): TGTGCCAGTAGTAGGACAGGGTTGGCCATTCAGTACTTC.

The chain links TRBV5-8 to TRBJ2-1; D possibly corresponds to TRBD1 (6 bases). Germline V gene sequence: CDR1 SGHTS, CDR2 YDEGEE. Trimming removed 9 bases at V and 4 bases at J, with 17 bases between. The CDR3 spans 14 residues. CDR3 amino acids: CATPVGATYNEQFF. The CDR3 nucleotides are TGTGCCACCCCCGTGGGGGCGACTTACAATGAGCAGTTCTTC.

Of note for this clone: A junction end diverges from the germline sequence, so it may reflect a read error. CDR3 region: CTSPGASYNEQFF. CDR3 DNA sequence: TGTACCTCCCCAGGGGCGAGTTACAATGAGCAGTTCTTC. This chain connects TRBV29-1 to TRBJ2-1; TRBD1 is a possible D gene (6 bases). Germline V gene lookup returns CDR1 SQVTM and CDR2 ANQGSEA. There are 13 residues in the CDR3.

V is TRBV19 and J is TRBJ2-7, with 8 bases matching TRBD1. Germline V gene data show CDR1 as LNHDA and CDR2 as SQIVND (reference sequence). J gave up 6 bases and V 2 bases, and 6 bases lay outside the gene matches. The CDR3 contains 14 residues. Here the CDR3 reads CASSIFETGAEQYF. The CDR3 region has the DNA TGTGCCAGTAGTATATTCGAGACAGGGGCCGAGCAGTACTTC.

In its sample, this clone was seen once. The chain is built from TRBV11-2 and TRBJ1-2, with 7 bases identical to TRBD1. With 2 bases clipped from V and 1 base from J, the junction kept 4 bases outside the gene matches. The CDR3 is 15 amino acids. Germline-derived CDR1 and CDR2 are SGHAT and FQNNGV. This CDR3 is CASSLFSGGNYGYTF. The CDR3, as DNA: TGTGCCAGCAGCTTATTTTCAGGGGGTAACTATGGCTACACCTTC.

The chain combines TRBV9 with TRBJ1-2; 9 bases match TRBD1. The V gene's germline CDR1 is SGDLS and CDR2 YYNGEE. The CDR3 spans 15 residues. Trimming removed 4 bases from V and 2 bases from J; junction bases left unmatched: 6. As DNA, the CDR3 is TGTGCCAGCAGCCTCGACAGGGGGGCGAACTATGGCTACACCTTC. This codes for CASSLDRGANYGYTF.

This clone was counted once. The chain is built from TRBV30 and TRBJ2-3; TRBD2 agrees at 9 bases. The CDR3 loop spans 15 amino acids. After removal of 3 bases from V and 2 bases from J, the junction contained 6 bases not matched to a gene. Germline CDR1 GTSNPN, CDR2 SVGIG (reference sequence). CDR3 in amino acids: CAWSELAGITDTQYF. CDR3 sequence (DNA): TGTGCCTGGAGCGAACTAGCGGGCATCACAGATACGCAGTATTTT.

The V gene is TRBV9, the J gene TRBJ2-1, with 10 bases aligning to TRBD2. Germline V lookup: CDR1 SGDLS, CDR2 YYNGEE. Trimming at V came to 2 bases and at J to 9 bases, leaving 8 bases not matched to a gene. This CDR3 has 15 residues. CDR3 coding DNA: TGTGCCAGCAGCGTCGCTAGCGGGAGAGCGGCTGAGCAGTTCTTC. This encodes CASSVASGRAAEQFF.

This clone was seen only once. The chain carries TRBV28 and TRBJ2-3, with D unresolved. V was trimmed by 3 bases and J by 6 bases, leaving 7 bases between them. Germline-derived CDR1 and CDR2 are MDHEN and SYDVKM. CDR3 length: 12 residues. In DNA, the CDR3 is TGTGCCAGCAGTTTTCGGTGGGATACGCAGTATTTT. This translates into CASSFRWDTQYF. The variable domain in full, with the rest retrieved from reference TRBV28 and TRBJ2-3, is DVKVTQSSRYLVKRTGEKVFLECVQDMDHENMFWYRQDPGLGLRLIYFSYDVKMKEKGDIPEGYSVSREKKERFSLILESASTNQTSMYLCASSFRWDTQYFGPGTRLTVL.

The rearrangement uses TRBV28 and TRBJ1-2, with 8 bases matching TRBD1. The CDR3 contains 15 residues. The germline V gene encodes CDR1 MDHEN and CDR2 SYDVKM. V lost 6 bases and J lost 6; bases outside the gene matches: 12. CDR3 protein: CASRPGTGLSDGYTF. The DNA for the CDR3 is TGTGCCAGCAGACCCGGGACAGGACTTAGTGATGGCTACACCTTC.

This chain uses TRBV5-1 with TRBJ2-7; tentatively, D is TRBD2 (5 bases). The ends were cut back, 4 bases at V and 4 bases at J, with 12 bases in the middle. Looked up from germline, CDR1 is SGHRS and CDR2 is YFSETQ. There are 13 residues in the CDR3. The CDR3 spells CASSDGVMYEQYF. The CDR3 bases are TGCGCCAGCAGCGACGGGGTAATGTACGAGCAGTACTTC.

The chain is built from TRBV29-1 and TRBJ2-1; no firm D call. CDR3 length equals 14 residues. The germline V gene encodes CDR1 SQVTM and CDR2 ANQGSEA. Trimming removed 4 bases from V and 0 bases from J, with 10 bases in between. Written as DNA, the CDR3 is TGCAGCGTTGTAGAATTAAACTCCTACAATGAGCAGTTCTTC. Translated, it gives CSVVELNSYNEQFF.

The chain has TRBV6-1 and TRBJ1-5; D unresolved. The CDR3 is made up of 13 amino acids. Germline V gene data show CDR1 as MNHNS and CDR2 as SASEGT. Trimming cost V 8 bases and J 7 bases, with 15 bases left between them. CDR3 sequence reads: CASGFLRAQPQHF. The CDR3 coding sequence is TGTGCCAGCGGGTTCTTGCGGGCCCAGCCCCAGCATTTT.

V gene TRBV15 combines with J gene TRBJ2-2; unclear D gene. The V gene's germline CDR1 is LNHNV and CDR2 YYDKDF (reference sequence). V was cut by 6 bases and J by 1 base, with 9 bases left in between. This CDR3 is 14 amino acids long. CDR3 in DNA: TGTGCCACCAGGGGAACCGAGAACACCGGGGAGCTGTTTTTT. It codes for CATRGTENTGELFF. Combining the CDR3 with reference TRBV15 and TRBJ2-2 gives the whole variable domain DAMVIQNPRYQVTQFGKPVTLSCSQTLNHNVMYWYQQKSSQAPKLLFHYYDKDFNNEADTPDNFQSRRPNTSFCFLDIRSPGLGDTAMYLCATRGTENTGELFFGEGSRLTVL.

The rearrangement links TRBV19 to TRBJ1-2; no clear D. CDR1 LNHDA and CDR2 SQIVND come from the germline V gene (reference sequence). V was cut by 4 bases and J by 6 bases, with 18 bases left in between. This CDR3 is built from 15 residues. The CDR3 region is CASSNVASGRDGYTF. In DNA form, the CDR3 reads TGTGCCAGTAGTAATGTCGCCAGTGGACGCGATGGCTACACCTTC. Supplemented by reference TRBV19 and TRBJ1-2, the full variable domain reads DGGITQSPKYLFRKEGQNVTLSCEQNLNHDAMYWYRQDPGQGLRLIYYSQIVNDFQKGDIAEGYSVSREKKESFPLTVTSAQKNPTAFYLCASSNVASGRDGYTFGSGTRLTVV.

The V and J genes are TRBV9 and TRBJ2-3, with D possibly being TRBD2 (5 bases). V was pared by 0 bases and J by 0 bases, with 11 bases between. The CDR3 contains 16 residues. The V gene's germline CDR1 is SGDLS and CDR2 YYNGEE. CDR3 bases: TGTGCCAGCAGCGTAGTGGTGGGAGCTAGCACAGATACGCAGTATTTT. Protein product: CASSVVVGASTDTQYF.

The V call is TRBV29-1, the J call TRBJ2-1; D unclear. CDR3 size: 13 residues. V gave up 2 bases and J gave up 8 bases, with 13 bases separating them. CDR1 is SQVTM, CDR2 ANQGSEA, per germline. Here the CDR3 DNA reads TGCAGCGTTGAATTCGGTCTTTTCGATGAGCAGTTCTTC. It translates to CSVEFGLFDEQFF.

On this clone: The same CDR3 arises from other DNA sequences in this sample as well. The chain joins TRBV18 to TRBJ2-5, with TRBD2 as a possible D gene (6 bases). Trimming cost V 3 bases and J 5 bases, with 7 bases left between them. The CDR3 spans 12 residues. Germline-derived CDR1 and CDR2 are KGHSH and LQKENI. The CDR3 coding sequence is TGTGCCAGCTCACCGGGACTGGAGACCCAGTACTTC. It is translated as CASSPGLETQYF. The variable domain in full, with the rest retrieved from reference TRBV18 and TRBJ2-5, is NAGVMQNPRHLVRRRGQEARLRCSPMKGHSHVYWYRQLPEEGLKFMVYLQKENIIDESGMPKERFSAEFPKEGPSILRIQQVVRGDSAAYFCASSPGLETQYFGPGTRLLVL.